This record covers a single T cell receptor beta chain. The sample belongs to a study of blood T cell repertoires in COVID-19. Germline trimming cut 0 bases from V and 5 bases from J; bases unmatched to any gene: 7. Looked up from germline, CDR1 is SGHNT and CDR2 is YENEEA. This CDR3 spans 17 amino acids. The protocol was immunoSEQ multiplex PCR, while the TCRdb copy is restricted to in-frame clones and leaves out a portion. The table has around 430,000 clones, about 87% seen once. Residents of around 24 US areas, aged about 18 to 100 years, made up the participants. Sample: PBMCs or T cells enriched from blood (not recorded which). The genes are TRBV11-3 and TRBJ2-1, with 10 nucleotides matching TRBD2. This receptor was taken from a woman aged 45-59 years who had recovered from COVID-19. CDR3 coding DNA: TGTGCCAGCAGCTTAGACTCTAGCGGGGGTTTTCACAATGAGCAGTTCTTC. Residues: CASSLDSSGGFHNEQFF. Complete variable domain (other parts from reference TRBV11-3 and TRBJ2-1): EAGVVQSPRYKIIEKKQPVAFWCNPISGHNTLYWYLQNLGQGPELLIRYENEEAVDDSQLPKDRFSAERLKGVDSTLKIQPAELGDSAVYLCASSLDSSGGFHNEQFFGPGTRLTVL.